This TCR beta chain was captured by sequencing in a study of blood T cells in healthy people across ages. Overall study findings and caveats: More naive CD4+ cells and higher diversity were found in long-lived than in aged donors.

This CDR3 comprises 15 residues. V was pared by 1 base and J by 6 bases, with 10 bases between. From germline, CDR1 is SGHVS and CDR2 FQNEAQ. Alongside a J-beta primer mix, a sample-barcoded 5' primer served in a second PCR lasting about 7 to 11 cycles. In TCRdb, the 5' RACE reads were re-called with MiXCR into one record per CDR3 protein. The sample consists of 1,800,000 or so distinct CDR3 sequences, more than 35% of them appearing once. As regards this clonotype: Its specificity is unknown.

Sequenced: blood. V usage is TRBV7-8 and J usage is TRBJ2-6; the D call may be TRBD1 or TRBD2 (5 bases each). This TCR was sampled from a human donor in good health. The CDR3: CASSLVSGAANVLTF. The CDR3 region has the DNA TGTGCCAGCAGCTTAGTCTCCGGGGCGGCCAACGTCCTGACTTTC.